These T cell receptor beta chains were read from a single sample in a study of blood T cell repertoires in COVID-19. The assay was immunoSEQ multiplex PCR, and TCRdb's table has in-frame clones only and misses some. In the table there are 100,000 to 120,000 clones, roughly 84% of which are singletons. The sample was peripheral blood. The receptors originated from a man aged 40-50 years with acute or convalescent COVID-19. Each CDR3 is given with its conserved first and last residue. A D gene is named only where the DNA matches it firmly. Clone size is shown for a subset of rows, as once, few, many or a class of expanded clone.

J gene	V gene	clone size	D gene	CDR3 DNA	CDR3 protein
TRBJ1-3	TRBV6-5	.	.	TGTGCCAGCAGTTACTCGTGGGGAGCCGGAAACACCATATATTTT	CASSYSWGAGNTIYF
TRBJ2-3	TRBV6-5	.	.	TGTGCCAGCGGGTCACAGGGCACAGATACGCAGTATTTT	CASGSQGTDTQYF
TRBJ2-5	TRBV4-1	.	TRBD2	TGCGCCAGCAGCCAAGCTAGCGGGGGGGAAGAGACCCAGTACTTC	CASSQASGGEETQYF
TRBJ2-1	TRBV11-2	.	.	TGTGCCAGCAGCTTCTCCAGAGCTCGGGAAAGTGAGCAGTTCTTC	CASSFSRARESEQFF
TRBJ2-7	TRBV7-6	once	TRBD1	TGTGCCAGCAGCTTTAGGACAGGGGCCGAGCAGTACTTC	CASSFRTGAEQYF
TRBJ2-7	TRBV4-3	.	.	TGCGCCAGCGGACAGTTAGCTTTTTTCACCTACGAGCAGTACTTC	CASGQLAFFTYEQYF
TRBJ2-3	TRBV4-3	once	.	TGCGCCAGCAGCCAGGAGGACGGGTTGCGGGGAGATACGCAGTATTTT	CASSQEDGLRGDTQYF
TRBJ2-1	TRBV4-1	few	.	TGCGCCAGCAGCCAAGAACAAAGTAGGGGTGAGCAGTTCTTC	CASSQEQSRGEQFF
TRBJ1-3	TRBV5-6	.	.	TGTGCCAGCAGCTTGGAGTGGCAGGGCGTCTCTGGAAACACCATATATTTT	CASSLEWQGVSGNTIYF
TRBJ1-2	TRBV29-1	.	TRBD1	TGCAGCACCGACAGGGAGTGGGGCTACACCTTC	CSTDREWGYTF
TRBJ2-7	TRBV6-7	.	.	TGTGCCAGCAGTTATCCCAGACAGGCTCCCTACGAGCAGTACTTC	CASSYPRQAPYEQYF
TRBJ1-2	TRBV11-2	.	.	TGTGCCAGCAGCTTAAGGCCACAGGGAGCTAACTATGGCTACACCTTC	CASSLRPQGANYGYTF
TRBJ1-6	TRBV18	.	.	TGTGCCAGCTCACCTGGGGCAAATTCACCCCTCCACTTT	CASSPGANSPLHF
TRBJ1-1	TRBV7-3	.	.	TGTGCCAGCAGCGCCTCACCAGGGGCTCCCGCTGAAGCTTTCTTT	CASSASPGAPAEAFF
TRBJ2-3	TRBV4-1	.	TRBD2	TGCGCCAGCAGCCATTGGGGGGGGAGAGATACGCAGTATTTT	CASSHWGGRDTQYF
TRBJ2-2	TRBV5-5	few	TRBD1	TGTGCCAGCAGCACCGGGACAGGGGTTTTCGGGGAGCTGTTTTTT	CASSTGTGVFGELFF
TRBJ2-6	TRBV18	.	TRBD2	TGTGCCAGCTCCTTCCGGACTAGCGGCTACTCCCGGGCCAACGTCCTGACTTTC	CASSFRTSGYSRANVLTF
TRBJ2-1	TRBV13	.	TRBD1	TGTGCCAGCAGCTCAGGACAGGAGAAATACAATGAGCAGTTCTTC	CASSSGQEKYNEQFF
TRBJ2-7	TRBV30	.	.	TGTGCCTGGAGTATTGACAGTTCCTACGAGCAGTACTTC	CAWSIDSSYEQYF
TRBJ1-6	TRBV5-4	.	TRBD1	TGTGCCAGCAGCTTGGTGGGACAGGCTTCACCCCTCCACTTT	CASSLVGQASPLHF
TRBJ1-2	TRBV5-6	.	.	TGTGCCAGCAGCTTGGTGGCGGCAGGCTACACCTTC	CASSLVAAGYTF
TRBJ2-3	TRBV24-1	.	TRBD2	TGTGCCACCAGTGAGATGGGACTAGCGGGGGGAACAGATACGCAGTATTTT	CATSEMGLAGGTDTQYF